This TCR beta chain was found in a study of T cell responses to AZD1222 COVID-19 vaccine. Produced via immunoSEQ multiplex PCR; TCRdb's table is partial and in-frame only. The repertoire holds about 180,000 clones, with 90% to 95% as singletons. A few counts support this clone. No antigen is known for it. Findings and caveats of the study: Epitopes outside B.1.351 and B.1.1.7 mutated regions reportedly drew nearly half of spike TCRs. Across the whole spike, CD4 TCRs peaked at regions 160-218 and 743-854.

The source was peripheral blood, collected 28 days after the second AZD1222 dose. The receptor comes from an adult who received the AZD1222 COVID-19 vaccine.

The chain's CDR3 is CASSQEADINTGELFF. DNA of the CDR3: TGTGCCAGCAGCCAAGAGGCCGATATCAACACCGGGGAGCTGTTTTTT. The rearrangement uses TRBV3-1 (or the pseudogene TRBV3-2) and TRBJ2-2, with D hard to call. The CDR3 totals 16 residues. CDR1 and CDR2 from the germline V gene are LGHDT and YNNKEL (reference sequence). V lost 0 bases and J lost 2, with 10 bases in between.